What follows is one T cell receptor (beta chain) and its context. The TCR beta library used iRepertoire HTBI primers with Arm-PCR amplification of CDR3. TCRdb reanalysed the multiplex PCR reads using MiXCR and keeps one entry per CDR3 protein. The data hold 370,000 or so distinct CDR3 sequences, with roughly 17% observed a single time. The sample's time point: newly diagnosed GD, antithyroid drugs for less than 3 months. RNA extracted from PBMCs served as the sequencing template. Germline V gene lookup returns CDR1 SGHNT and CDR2 YENEEA. Trimming took 0 bases from V and 7 from J, leaving 10 bases between them. This CDR3 is built from 14 residues. The data belong to a study of regulatory T cells in long-lasting Graves disease. Another study also made use of these data, one on T cells in Graves' hyperthyroidism and ophthalmopathy.

This sequence was found in a young woman with Graves disease. Sequences were derived from peripheral blood mononuclear cells (PBMCs), sampled at new diagnosis, from a patient treated with antithyroid drugs. The chain carries TRBV11-3 and TRBJ1-5, with a tentative D call TRBD1 (6 bases). The CDR3 DNA is TGTGCCAGCAGCTTAGATCGGGGGCAGCAGCCCCAGCATTTT. This codes for CASSLDRGQQPQHF. Supplemented by reference TRBV11-3 and TRBJ1-5, the full variable domain reads EAGVVQSPRYKIIEKKQPVAFWCNPISGHNTLYWYLQNLGQGPELLIRYENEEAVDDSQLPKDRFSAERLKGVDSTLKIQPAELGDSAVYLCASSLDRGQQPQHFGDGTRLSIL.